These 18 T cell receptor beta chains came from one sample sequenced in a study of CD4+ T cells in melanoma. Some clones are missing from TCRdb's copy, which holds only in-frame ones; the method was immunoSEQ multiplex PCR. The profile shows about 120,000 clones, 92% of them singletons. Material for sequencing was peripheral blood. These TCRs come from a human donor with melanoma.

Turning to this clone: In the same sample, other DNA sequences code for this CDR3. The J gene is TRBJ2-7, the V gene TRBV7-9; D is unclear. CDR1 is SEHNR, CDR2 FQNEAQ, per germline (reference sequence). Between the trimmed V and J ends, which lost 5 bases and 1 base, there was a span of 12 bases. The CDR3 has 14 amino acids. In nucleotides, the CDR3 is TGTGCCAGCAGCCCTGCCGGCCCTTCCTACGAGCAGTACTTC. It specifies CASSPAGPSYEQYF.

The V and J genes are TRBV6-1 and TRBJ2-5; D perhaps matches TRBD1 (6 bases). Looked up from germline, CDR1 is MNHNS and CDR2 is SASEGT. V was clipped by 8 bases and J by 5 bases, with 21 bases between them. The CDR3 runs 15 residues. DNA of the CDR3: TGTGCCAGCGTTGGGTTTACCAGGGGAGCGGAGACCCAGTACTTC. It yields the protein CASVGFTRGAETQYF.

The chain joins TRBV14 to TRBJ2-5; 13 bases fit TRBD2. The CDR3 extends over 16 amino acids. V gave up 4 bases and J gave up 4 bases; unmatched junction bases: 6. Germline CDR1 SGHDN, CDR2 FVKESK. CDR3: CASSRVGLAGRETQYF. The CDR3 coding sequence is TGTGCCAGCAGCCGCGTGGGACTAGCGGGACGAGAGACCCAGTACTTC. The full variable domain, its missing parts supplied by reference TRBV14 and TRBJ2-5, is EAGVTQFPSHSVIEKGQTVTLRCDPISGHDNLYWYRRVMGKEIKFLLHFVKESKQDESGMPNNRFLAERTGGTYSTLKVQPAELEDSGVYFCASSRVGLAGRETQYFGPGTRLLVL.

The rearrangement links TRBV5-4 to TRBJ2-1; D is ambiguous. Germline CDR1 reads SGHNT; CDR2 reads YYREEE (reference sequence). This CDR3 contains 13 residues. Trimming stripped 0 bases from V and 6 bases from J, with 7 bases between. The CDR3 sequence is CASSLVPSNEQFF. The DNA for the CDR3 is TGTGCCAGCAGCTTGGTCCCCAGCAATGAGCAGTTCTTC.

The CDR3 spells CASSLGLAGADTQYF. The CDR3 DNA reads as TGTGCCAGCAGCTTAGGTCTAGCGGGAGCGGATACGCAGTATTTT. V usage is TRBV11-2 and J usage is TRBJ2-3, with TRBD2 identical over 10 bases. The V and J ends lost 1 base and 6 bases, in that order; junction bases with no gene match: 4. Germline-derived CDR1 and CDR2 are SGHAT and FQNNGV. This CDR3 comprises 15 residues.

V gene TRBV5-8 combines with J gene TRBJ1-2, with 10 bases matching TRBD1. The junction had 8 bases not matched to a gene; V was cut back by 2 bases and J by 4 bases. CDR3 length: 16 residues. The germline CDR1 and CDR2 sequences are SGHTS and YDEGEE. CDR3 sequence: CASSFADRGRLYGYTF. The CDR3, as DNA: TGTGCCAGCAGCTTCGCCGACAGGGGGCGCCTCTATGGCTACACCTTC.

The chain is built from TRBV7-9 and TRBJ2-2; D unclear. CDR1 is SEHNR and CDR2 is FQNEAQ in the germline V gene (reference sequence). The V end was cut by 3 bases, the J end by 0 bases, with 8 bases between. The CDR3 loop spans 15 amino acids. The CDR3 bases are TGTGCCAGCAGCTTGGGTCCGCCGAACACCGGGGAGCTGTTTTTT. Protein: CASSLGPPNTGELFF.

The V and J genes are TRBV11-1 and TRBJ2-2; D is unresolved. CDR3 length: 13 residues. Trimming left V 5 bases short and J 6 bases short, with 10 bases between. Germline CDR1 reads SGHAT; CDR2 reads FQDESV (reference sequence). The CDR3 nucleotides read TGTGCCAGCAGCCCCCAAAGATCCGGGGAGCTGTTTTTT. It specifies CASSPQRSGELFF.

The rearrangement links TRBV2 to TRBJ2-7; no firm D call. Germline assignment: CDR1 SNHLY and CDR2 FYNNEI. CDR3 size: 15 residues. Trimming removed 0 bases from V and 3 bases from J, with 12 bases in between. The CDR3 protein is CASSEARPQIYEQYF. The CDR3 DNA sequence: TGTGCCAGCAGTGAAGCGCGTCCCCAAATCTACGAGCAGTACTTC.

This clone was recorded once. This chain connects TRBV5-1 to TRBJ2-3; D ambiguous. Germline CDR1 SGHRS, CDR2 YFSETQ. The CDR3 length is 16 residues. V lost 0 bases, J lost 2 bases, and 13 bases lay in between. In DNA form, the CDR3 reads TGCGCCAGCAGCTTGGATGGAACCGGCCACACAGATACGCAGTATTTT. It codes for CASSLDGTGHTDTQYF.

CDR3 nucleotides: TGTGCCAGTAGTATAGAGTGGACTAGCGATCGAGAGCAGTTCTTC. Protein product: CASSIEWTSDREQFF. The V call is TRBV19, the J call TRBJ2-1; TRBD2 matches at 9 bases. Germline V lookup: CDR1 LNHDA, CDR2 SQIVND (reference sequence). The V and J ends lost 0 bases and 10 bases, in that order; junction bases with no gene match: 7. The CDR3 extends over 15 amino acids.

The rearrangement links TRBV6-1 to TRBJ1-5; the D gene is possibly TRBD1 (5 bases). Trimming pared 6 bases from V and 6 bases from J, leaving 12 bases between. The CDR3 spans 13 residues. Germline V gene lookup returns CDR1 MNHNS and CDR2 SASEGT. The CDR3 here is CASRGLEGQPQHF. Written as DNA, the CDR3 is TGTGCCAGCAGGGGGCTAGAGGGTCAGCCCCAGCATTTT.

This chain connects TRBV7-2 to TRBJ2-3; TRBD2 aligns across 10 bases. V shed 4 bases and J 0 bases; nucleotides not matched to a gene: 4. The germline CDR1 and CDR2 sequences are SGHTA and FQGNSA. CDR3 length: 16 amino acids. CDR3 DNA: TGTGCCAGCAGCTCGCGGACTAGCGGTAGCACAGATACGCAGTATTTT. Its protein is CASSSRTSGSTDTQYF. Full variable domain (outside the CDR3, taken from reference TRBV7-2 and TRBJ2-3): GAGVSQSPSNKVTEKGKDVELRCDPISGHTALYWYRQSLGQGLEFLIYFQGNSAPDKSGLPSDRFSAERTGGSVSTLTIQRTQQEDSAVYLCASSSRTSGSTDTQYFGPGTRLTVL.

V and J are TRBV7-3 and TRBJ1-3; no clear D gene. V was cut by 2 bases and J by 7 bases, with 15 bases left in between. Per the germline V gene, CDR1 is SGHTA and CDR2 is FQGTGA. CDR3 length: 15 residues. CDR3 sequence (DNA): TGTGCCAGCAGCTTAGAGGCAGGTCCACCCAACACCATATATTTT. This codes for CASSLEAGPPNTIYF.

The J gene is TRBJ1-2, the V gene TRBV27; 11 bases agree with TRBD1. CDR3 length equals 14 residues. Germline CDR1 reads MNHEY; CDR2 reads SMNVEV (reference sequence). With V trimmed by 4 bases and J by 3 bases, 1 base remained unmatched. CDR3 residues: CASSWTGGDYGYTF. CDR3 bases: TGTGCCAGCAGTTGGACAGGGGGCGACTATGGCTACACCTTC.

The J gene is TRBJ1-4, the V gene TRBV28; no reliable D call. V was trimmed by 8 bases and J by 5 bases, leaving 9 bases between them. The CDR3 runs to 12 residues. Germline CDR1 is MDHEN and CDR2 is SYDVKM. The CDR3 spells CASGDVNEKLFF. In DNA, the CDR3 is TGTGCCAGCGGAGACGTGAATGAAAAACTGTTTTTT.

This chain connects TRBV4-1 to TRBJ2-5; TRBD2 aligns across 12 bases. The CDR3 contains 15 residues. Germline CDR1 is MGHRA and CDR2 is YSYEKL. V shed 3 bases and J 5 bases; nucleotides not matched to a gene: 4. The CDR3 spells CASSQLGTSGETQYF. CDR3 DNA sequence: TGCGCCAGCAGCCAGCTTGGGACTAGCGGGGAGACCCAGTACTTC.

This CDR3 is CASSLNRGSEAFF. CDR3 DNA sequence: TGTGCCAGCAGCTTAAACAGGGGCTCTGAAGCTTTCTTT. The chain couples TRBV7-3 to TRBJ1-1; 7 bases line up with TRBD1. The V gene's germline CDR1 is SGHTA and CDR2 FQGTGA. This CDR3 comprises 13 residues. V trimming: 1 base; J trimming: 6 bases; junction bases outside the gene matches: 2.